The 8 T cell receptor beta chains presented below share a single source sample, sequenced in a study of vaccination and CD4 T cells after COVID-19. Treatment described: roughly ten-day PBMC culture with coronavirus spike peptide pools or control peptides (ViraFEST assay). These receptors have no known antigen. Sequencing of the DNA from cultured CD4+ T cells was carried out with the Oncomine TCR Beta short-read assay. A single record per CDR3 protein comes from TCRdb applying MiXCR to the PCR reads. The profile covers about 26,000 distinct CDR3 sequences, with approximately 37% appearing a single time and under 13% taken by the ten largest. The sequenced material came from CD4+ T cells from blood, cultured in vitro. The receptor source for this set is a human donor who had recovered from COVID-19.

The CDR3, as DNA: TGTGCCAGCGCCCCCCCCGGCTTCTATGGCTACACCTTC. Translating it yields CASAPPGFYGYTF. The chain uses TRBV12-3 or TRBV12-4 and TRBJ1-2; D is uncertain. V was trimmed by 8 bases and J by 4 bases, leaving 14 bases between them. This CDR3 is 13 amino acids long.

This rearrangement joins TRBV7-9 to TRBJ1-4; unclear D gene. Germline V gene lookup returns CDR1 SEHNR and CDR2 FQNEAQ (reference sequence). V lost 1 base to trimming and J lost 4 bases, with 4 bases between them. The CDR3 runs to 13 residues. In nucleotides, the CDR3 is TGTGCCAGCAGCTTAGGGGATAATGAAAAACTGTTTTTT. Encoded protein: CASSLGDNEKLFF.

V usage is TRBV15 and J usage is TRBJ2-3; 7 nucleotides agree with TRBD2. From germline, CDR1 is LNHNV and CDR2 YYDKDF (reference sequence). CDR3 length: 13 amino acids. Trimming removed 5 bases from V and 4 bases from J; junction bases left unmatched: 3. For the CDR3, the DNA is TGTGCCACCAGCGGGAGGGCCGCAGATACGCAGTATTTT. This encodes CATSGRAADTQYF. The entire variable domain, with the rest obtained from reference TRBV15 and TRBJ2-3, is as follows: DAMVIQNPRYQVTQFGKPVTLSCSQTLNHNVMYWYQQKSSQAPKLLFHYYDKDFNNEADTPDNFQSRRPNTSFCFLDIRSPGLGDTAMYLCATSGRAADTQYFGPGTRLTVL.

J is TRBJ1-2 and V is TRBV6-4; maybe TRBD1 (5 bases). Between the trimmed V and J ends, which lost 0 bases and 8 bases, there was a span of 13 bases. From germline, CDR1 is MRHNA and CDR2 SNTAGT. CDR3 length: 14 residues. CDR3 loop: CASSDSRGTRGYTF. CDR3 DNA sequence: TGTGCCAGCAGTGACTCTCGGGGGACGAGAGGCTACACCTTC.

The chain couples TRBV4-1 to TRBJ1-6; D uncertain. Germline CDR1 reads MGHRA; CDR2 reads YSYEKL. The CDR3 runs 15 residues. The germline V and J ends were trimmed by 4 bases and 8 bases, with 15 bases remaining between them. The CDR3 bases are TGCGCCAGCAGCCGGAGCGGAGGGAGGGATTCACCCCTCCACTTT. This sequence encodes CASSRSGGRDSPLHF.

This clonotype was detected only a few times. V and J are TRBV20-1 and TRBJ2-2; 7 nucleotides line up with TRBD1. The V gene end was trimmed by 1 base and the J gene end by 7 bases; junction bases not matched to a gene: 12. The CDR3 totals 16 residues. Looked up from germline, CDR1 is DFQATT and CDR2 is SNEGSKA (reference sequence). The CDR3 region is CSARAEPTGKIGELFF. DNA for the CDR3: TGCAGTGCTAGAGCTGAACCGACAGGGAAGATCGGGGAGCTGTTTTTT.

V gene TRBV2 combines with J gene TRBJ1-5, with D maybe TRBD1 (6 bases). Trimming cost V 3 bases and J 3 bases, with 12 bases left between them. Germline V gene data show CDR1 as SNHLY and CDR2 as FYNNEI. The CDR3 sequence is 15 residues long. The DNA for the CDR3 is TGTGCCAGCAGTGATAGTTACAGGGTCAATCAGCCCCAGCATTTT. Its translation: CASSDSYRVNQPQHF. The full variable domain, with the rest looked up from reference TRBV2 and TRBJ1-5, is EPEVTQTPSHQVTQMGQEVILRCVPISNHLYFYWYRQILGQKVEFLVSFYNNEISEKSEIFDDQFSVERPDGSNFTLKIRSTKLEDSAMYFCASSDSYRVNQPQHFGDGTRLSIL.

This clonotype has more than one count but fewer than ten. The chain is built from TRBV6-1 and TRBJ1-1; the D gene is possibly TRBD1 (6 bases). Germline V gene data show CDR1 as MNHNS and CDR2 as SASEGT. The CDR3 runs 12 residues. Trimming took off 10 bases at V and 1 base at J, with 10 bases between the two ends. The chain's CDR3 is CATKTGNTEAFF. The CDR3 bases are TGTGCCACCAAGACAGGGAACACTGAAGCTTTCTTT.